One sample yielded the 27 T cell receptor beta chains listed below, sequenced in a study of CD8 T cells in ankylosing spondylitis. MiXCR, applied by TCRdb to the 5' RACE reads, yields one record per CDR3 protein. The sample holds 200,000 to 250,000 distinct CDR3 sequences, about 26% seen once. The sequenced material came from blood, either unsorted or a sorted T cell fraction (not recorded which). All receptors derive from a male donor with ankylosing spondylitis or in good health (not recorded which).

The table lists this clonotype with many counts. V usage is TRBV5-6 and J usage is TRBJ1-2; D uncertain. Trimming cost V 0 bases and J 0 bases, with 9 bases left between them. This CDR3 has 15 residues. CDR1 is SGHDT and CDR2 is YYEEEE in the germline V gene. CDR3 loop: CASSLDGGSNYGYTF. DNA of the CDR3: TGTGCCAGCAGCTTGGATGGTGGTTCTAACTATGGCTACACCTTC.

The V gene is TRBV4-1, the J gene TRBJ2-3; no clear D gene. CDR1 is MGHRA and CDR2 is YSYEKL in the germline V gene. CDR3 length: 17 residues. V was shortened by 4 bases and J by 0 bases, with 17 bases between the two germline ends. The DNA for the CDR3 is TGCGCCAGCAGCCTATCGTGGGCTCCAGGCAGCACAGATACGCAGTATTTT. As protein: CASSLSWAPGSTDTQYF.

This clonotype has at least ten counts. This chain uses TRBV5-1 with TRBJ1-1; the match to TRBD1 covers 7 bases. J lost 0 bases, V lost 4 bases, and 12 bases had no gene match. CDR3 length: 17 amino acids. CDR1 SGHRS and CDR2 YFSETQ come from the germline V gene. The CDR3 loop reads CASSPRDSFALNTEAFF. The CDR3 DNA follows: TGCGCCAGCAGCCCCCGGGACAGCTTCGCGCTGAACACTGAAGCTTTCTTT.

V is TRBV3-1 and J is TRBJ2-3; D might be TRBD2 (5 bases). This CDR3 spans 14 amino acids. Germline V gene lookup returns CDR1 LGHDT and CDR2 YNNKEL (reference sequence). V shed 4 bases and J shed 4 bases, with 12 bases lying between them. The CDR3 DNA reads TGTGCCAGCAGCCGCCTCAGCGGATCAGATACGCAGTATTTT. Its translation is CASSRLSGSDTQYF.

Ten or more counts support this clonotype. The V gene is TRBV24-1, the J gene TRBJ2-1; 8 nucleotides align to TRBD1. The germline gives CDR1 KGHDR, CDR2 SFDVKD. The CDR3 covers 16 residues. After removal of 3 bases from V and 4 bases from J, the junction contained 7 bases not matched to a gene. CDR3 sequence reads: CATSDPSGQGYNEQFF. The DNA of the CDR3 is TGTGCCACCAGTGATCCTTCCGGACAGGGTTACAATGAGCAGTTCTTC.

This clonotype was recorded many times. This sequence joins TRBV29-1 and TRBJ2-7; D remains ambiguous. The CDR3 is 15 residues long. V was pared by 3 bases and J by 3 bases, with 18 bases between. In germline, CDR1 is SQVTM, CDR2 ANQGSEA. The CDR3 reads CSVDNVIQGNYEQYF. The CDR3 DNA follows: TGCAGCGTTGACAATGTGATTCAAGGGAACTACGAGCAGTACTTC.

In its sample, this clonotype was seen many times. The chain couples TRBV5-1 to TRBJ2-5; no definite D call. Trimming pared 0 bases from V and 0 bases from J, leaving 9 bases between. The CDR3 is made up of 15 amino acids. Germline-derived CDR1 and CDR2 are SGHRS and YFSETQ. This chain's CDR3 is CASSLESRHQETQYF. As DNA, the CDR3 is TGCGCCAGCAGCTTGGAATCCAGACACCAAGAGACCCAGTACTTC.

This clonotype appeared many times. The chain joins TRBV28 to TRBJ2-5, with D perhaps given as TRBD1 or TRBD2 (5 bases each). The ends were cut back, 5 bases at V and 0 bases at J, with 13 bases in the middle. There are 15 residues in the CDR3. CDR1 is MDHEN and CDR2 is SYDVKM in the germline V gene. The CDR3 loop is CASSRDGPYQETQYF. The CDR3 region has the DNA TGTGCCAGCAGTCGGGACGGGCCGTACCAAGAGACCCAGTACTTC.

The chain couples TRBV5-5 to TRBJ2-7; TRBD1 agrees at 9 bases. Trimming at V came to 5 bases and at J to 2 bases, leaving 5 bases not matched to a gene. Germline CDR1 reads SGHKS; CDR2 reads YYEKEE (reference sequence). The CDR3 length is 14 residues. CDR3: CASRPGTGTYEQYF. CDR3 nucleotides: TGTGCCAGCAGGCCCGGGACAGGGACCTACGAGCAGTACTTC. Looking up the rest from reference TRBV5-5 and TRBJ2-7 gives the full variable domain: DAGVTQSPTHLIKTRGQQVTLRCSPISGHKSVSWYQQVLGQGPQFIFQYYEKEERGRGNFPDRFSARQFPNYSSELNVNALLLGDSALYLCASRPGTGTYEQYFGPGTRLTVT.

At least ten counts were recorded for this clonotype. The chain couples TRBV20-1 to TRBJ2-6; 9 nucleotides line up with TRBD1. With V trimmed by 6 bases and J by 2 bases, 5 bases remained unmatched. CDR1 is DFQATT and CDR2 is SNEGSKA in the germline V gene (reference sequence). CDR3 length: 15 residues. CDR3 coding DNA: TGCAGTGCAAAAACAGGGGGCGCTGGGGCCAACGTCCTGACTTTC. Its translation is CSAKTGGAGANVLTF.

A note on this clonotype: The junction shows a germline mismatch at one end, possibly a read error. The rearrangement links TRBV3-1 to TRBJ2-5; 7 nucleotides agree with TRBD2. CDR1 is LGHDT and CDR2 is YNNKEL in the germline V gene (reference sequence). This CDR3 has 18 amino acids. The CDR3 loop is CACSQEGTTMLGQETQYF. CDR3 nucleotides: TGTGCCTGCAGCCAAGAGGGGACTACCATGTTGGGCCAAGAGACCCAGTACTTC.

The rearrangement links TRBV11-2 to TRBJ1-6, with D perhaps TRBD1 (6 bases). V was trimmed by 5 bases and J by 7 bases, leaving 12 bases between them. CDR3 length: 14 amino acids. Germline loops: CDR1 SGHAT, CDR2 FQNNGV. The CDR3 spells CASSETGRNSPLHF. DNA for the CDR3: TGTGCCAGCAGCGAAACAGGGAGGAATTCACCCCTCCACTTT.

This clonotype was counted at least ten times. The V gene is TRBV4-1, the J gene TRBJ1-1; the D gene is possibly TRBD1 (5 bases). Trimming pared 0 bases from V and 1 base from J, leaving 12 bases between. The length of the CDR3 is 16 residues. In germline, CDR1 is MGHRA, CDR2 YSYEKL. As DNA, the CDR3 is TGCGCCAGCAGCCAAGAAATGACAAGGGGGAACACTGAAGCTTTCTTT. It yields the protein CASSQEMTRGNTEAFF.

This clonotype has a count of ten or more. The chain combines TRBV28 with TRBJ2-7, with D perhaps matching TRBD1 or TRBD2 (5 bases each). CDR1 is MDHEN and CDR2 is SYDVKM in the germline V gene. Trimming took off 6 bases at V and 2 bases at J, with 14 bases between the two ends. The CDR3 consists of 14 residues. The DNA for the CDR3 is TGTGCCAGCAGGTGGGACGGGCCCGCCTACGAGCAGTACTTC. Protein sequence: CASRWDGPAYEQYF.

The rearrangement links TRBV7-2 to TRBJ2-5; 13 nucleotides line up with TRBD2. The CDR3 is 17 residues long. Trimming cost V 5 bases and J 3 bases; bases outside gene matches: 9. The germline gives CDR1 SGHTA, CDR2 FQGNSA. The chain's CDR3 is CASSLTRLAGGEETQYF. The DNA for the CDR3 is TGTGCCAGCAGCCTTACCCGACTAGCGGGAGGCGAAGAGACCCAGTACTTC. The whole variable domain, filled in from reference TRBV7-2 and TRBJ2-5, reads GAGVSQSPSNKVTEKGKDVELRCDPISGHTALYWYRQSLGQGLEFLIYFQGNSAPDKSGLPSDRFSAERTGGSVSTLTIQRTQQEDSAVYLCASSLTRLAGGEETQYFGPGTRLLVL.

This chain joins TRBV20-1 and TRBJ2-1; the D gene is possibly TRBD1 (6 bases). The germline V gene has CDR1 DFQATT and CDR2 SNEGSKA (reference sequence). V was cut by 3 bases and J by 8 bases, with 14 bases left in between. The CDR3 is 13 residues long. The CDR3 bases are TGCAGTGCTAGTCGACAGGCCGGGCATGAGCAGTTCTTC. Amino acids: CSASRQAGHEQFF.

The chain couples TRBV20-1 to TRBJ1-1; no reliable D call. Germline CDR1 and CDR2: DFQATT and SNEGSKA (reference sequence). This CDR3 has 14 amino acids. Trimming took off 5 bases at V and 0 bases at J, with 13 bases between the two ends. The CDR3 sequence is CSAFPRVLNTEAFF. In DNA, the CDR3 is TGCAGTGCTTTTCCCCGGGTTTTGAACACTGAAGCTTTCTTT.

This clonotype was detected many times. V and J are TRBV29-1 and TRBJ2-3, with a possible D match to TRBD2 (6 bases). The CDR3 is made up of 13 amino acids. CDR1 and CDR2 (germline): SQVTM, ANQGSEA. V shed 7 bases and J shed 1 base, with 12 bases lying between them. CDR3: CSGLPGGTDTQYF. CDR3 in DNA: TGCAGCGGTCTTCCGGGGGGCACAGATACGCAGTATTTT.

This clonotype was recorded many times. V usage is TRBV29-1 and J usage is TRBJ2-1; 10 nucleotides agree with TRBD2. CDR3 length equals 11 residues. CDR1 SQVTM and CDR2 ANQGSEA come from the germline V gene. CDR3 nucleotide sequence: TGCAGGGCGGGGACTAGCGTTGAGCAGTTCTTC. Translated, it gives CRAGTSVEQFF.

This clonotype has a count of ten or more. V is TRBV5-4 and J is TRBJ1-1; D is ambiguous. The length of the CDR3 is 9 residues. Germline lookup yields CDR1 SGHNT and CDR2 YYREEE (reference sequence). Trimming stripped 7 bases from V and 7 bases from J, with 5 bases between. The DNA of the CDR3 is TGTGCCAGCCTAAATGAAGCTTTCTTT. The encoded protein is CASLNEAFF.

This clonotype was observed a handful of times. This rearrangement joins TRBV6-1 to TRBJ2-1; 7 positions agree with TRBD2. This CDR3 is built from 14 residues. Germline trimming cut 5 bases from V and 3 bases from J; bases unmatched to any gene: 4. CDR1 is MNHNS, CDR2 SASEGT, per germline. The CDR3 here is CASSKSGVYNEQFF. DNA of the CDR3: TGTGCCAGCAGTAAGAGCGGGGTCTACAATGAGCAGTTCTTC.

The chain is built from TRBV29-1 and TRBJ2-2; the match to TRBD2 covers 11 bases. In germline, CDR1 is SQVTM, CDR2 ANQGSEA. Trimming cost V 7 bases and J 4 bases; bases outside gene matches: 8. CDR3 size: 15 residues. The CDR3 loop reads CSAKPGLAATGELFF. CDR3 nucleotide sequence: TGCAGCGCTAAACCGGGACTAGCGGCCACCGGGGAGCTGTTTTTT.

This chain links TRBV12-3 or TRBV12-4 with TRBJ2-7, with a possible D match to TRBD2 (5 bases). Deletions cut 1 base from V and 4 bases from J, with 11 bases between. The CDR3 runs to 14 residues. The CDR3 spells CASSLEEVGYEQYF. The CDR3 nucleotides read TGTGCCAGCAGTTTAGAGGAGGTCGGTTACGAGCAGTACTTC.

The gene calls are TRBV12-3 or TRBV12-4 and TRBJ1-2; D unclear. This CDR3 spans 9 amino acids. The V end lost 4 bases, the J end lost 13 bases, and 7 bases lay between the germline ends. CDR3 in amino acids: CASSSPPTF. CDR3 sequence (DNA): TGTGCCAGCAGTTCCCCTCCCACCTTC.

This clonotype was seen more than once but under ten times. The chain carries TRBV29-1 and TRBJ2-1, with TRBD2 matching over 16 bases. The CDR3 sequence is 13 residues long. V trimming: 8 bases; J trimming: 8 bases; junction bases outside the gene matches: 3. CDR1 and CDR2 (germline): SQVTM, ANQGSEA. The CDR3 is CSTGTSGRDEQFF. The CDR3 region has the DNA TGCAGCACCGGGACTAGCGGGAGGGATGAGCAGTTCTTC.

This clonotype was counted many times. The rearrangement joins TRBV12-3 or TRBV12-4 to TRBJ2-5; 8 positions match TRBD1. The CDR3 runs to 13 residues. V gave up 6 bases and J gave up 5 bases; unmatched junction bases: 5. The CDR3 coding sequence is TGTGCCAGCAGCCTGGGGACAGGCGAGACCCAGTACTTC. It encodes CASSLGTGETQYF.

This clonotype was detected many times. The gene calls are TRBV29-1 and TRBJ1-5; 9 bases are shared with TRBD1. CDR1 and CDR2 from the germline V gene are SQVTM and ANQGSEA. The CDR3 extends over 13 amino acids. V dropped 7 bases and J dropped 4; count of bases not matched to a gene: 5. CDR3 loop: CSAGQGLNQPQHF. CDR3 coding DNA: TGCAGCGCGGGACAGGGATTGAATCAGCCCCAGCATTTT.